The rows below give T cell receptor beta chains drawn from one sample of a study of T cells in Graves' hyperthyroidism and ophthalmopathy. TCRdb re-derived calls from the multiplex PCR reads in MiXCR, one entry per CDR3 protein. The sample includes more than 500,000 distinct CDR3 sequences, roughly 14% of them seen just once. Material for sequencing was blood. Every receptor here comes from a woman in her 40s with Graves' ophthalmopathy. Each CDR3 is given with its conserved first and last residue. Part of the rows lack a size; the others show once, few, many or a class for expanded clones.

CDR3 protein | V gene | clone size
CASRREYSNQPQHF | TRBV2 | many
CASSERADLHYGYTF | TRBV2 | many
CASSESVMNTEAFF | TRBV5-1 | few
CSARDQNTGELFF | TRBV20-1 | -
CASSPFPTLGQPQHF | TRBV12-3/TRBV12-4 | -
CASSWTSGTTDTQYF | TRBV2 | many
CASSLKPTEAFF | TRBV28 | -
CASRKLTGTGAYEQYF | TRBV11-2 | once
CASSQAAGGYGYTF | TRBV14 | many
CASSKSSLAGEAEETQYF | TRBV18 | -
CSARGFVQNTEAFF | TRBV20-1 | many
CASLTGVQETQYF | TRBV28 | many
CASSPARVYTF | TRBV7-2 | few
CASSLYPGQGQPQHF | TRBV11-2 | many
CAWRGQGAGGTRNEQFF | TRBV30 | -